A selection of T cell receptor beta chains follows, all from one sample in a study of cytomegalovirus exposure and HLA in healthy donors. Sequencing used immunoSEQ multiplex PCR; TCRdb keeps in-frame clones, though not all of them. The sample shows approximately 160,000 clones, 75% of them seen only once. Sequencing was performed on PBMCs. The origin of the receptors is a man between 18 and 29 years old in good health and CMV-seronegative. CDR3s include the opening cysteine and the closing phenylalanine or tryptophan. A D gene is named only where the DNA matches it firmly. Clone size is shown for a subset of rows, as once, few, many or a class of expanded clone.

-,TRBJ2-1,TRBD2,TRBV7-2,CASSPRTGLTYNEQFF,TGTGCCAGCAGCCCAAGGACGGGACTAACCTACAATGAGCAGTTCTTC
-,TRBJ2-4,-,TRBV5-8,CASRRGYIQYF,TGTGCCAGCAGAAGGGGGTACATTCAGTACTTC
-,TRBJ2-1,TRBD2,TRBV13,CASSTEAGGGPYNEQFF,TGTGCCAGCAGCACCGAAGCGGGAGGGGGCCCCTACAATGAGCAGTTCTTC
few,TRBJ1-5,-,TRBV19,CASSRQGGQPQHF,TGTGCCAGTTCCCGGCAGGGAGGGCAGCCCCAGCATTTT
-,TRBJ1-2,-,TRBV29-1,CSVDSLFAGGYTF,TGCAGCGTTGATTCACTCTTCGCGGGGGGCTACACCTTC
once,TRBJ1-3,-,TRBV5-4,CASSLEFGAGNTIYF,TGTGCCAGCAGCTTGGAATTCGGGGCTGGAAACACCATATATTTT
-,TRBJ2-1,TRBD2,TRBV11-3,CASSLGGRLAGYEQFF,TGTGCCAGCAGCTTAGGGGGTCGACTAGCGGGTTATGAGCAGTTCTTC
-,TRBJ1-4,TRBD1,TRBV5-6,CASSLSGGYNEKLFF,TGTGCCAGCAGCCTCTCAGGGGGGTATAATGAAAAACTGTTTTTT
few,TRBJ2-5,TRBD1,TRBV29-1,CSVTGTGGETQYF,TGCAGCGTGACGGGGACAGGGGGCGAGACCCAGTACTTC
-,TRBJ2-2,TRBD1,TRBV7-7,CASSRQGGTGELFF,TGTGCCAGCAGCCGACAGGGGGGAACCGGGGAGCTGTTTTTT
-,TRBJ2-7,-,TRBV7-2,CASSYPESSYEQYF,TGTGCCAGCAGCTACCCGGAGAGCTCCTACGAGCAGTACTTC
-,TRBJ2-2,TRBD2,TRBV6-5,CASSGTSANTGELFF,TGTGCCAGCAGCGGGACTAGCGCCAACACCGGGGAGCTGTTTTTT
-,TRBJ2-2,-,TRBV28,CASSPLPGELFF,TGTGCCAGCAGCCCACTCCCGGGGGAGCTGTTTTTT
-,TRBJ2-3,TRBD1,TRBV5-6,CASSWGQGTDTQYF,TGTGCCAGCAGCTGGGGACAGGGAACAGATACGCAGTATTTT
-,TRBJ2-3,TRBD2,TRBV25-1,CASSEPRAGGSDTQYF,TGTGCCAGCAGTGAACCCCGCGCGGGAGGGTCAGATACGCAGTATTTT
-,TRBJ2-7,TRBD1,TRBV7-7,CASSVRTGASYEQYF,TGTGCCAGCAGCGTAAGGACAGGTGCCTCCTACGAGCAGTACTTC
-,TRBJ2-7,TRBD1,TRBV11-2,CASSLQGQGLEQYF,TGTGCCAGCAGCTTACAGGGACAGGGACTCGAGCAGTACTTC
-,TRBJ2-7,TRBD2,TRBV4-1,CASSQGSAGGNPYEQYF,TGCGCCAGCAGCCAAGGATCGGCGGGAGGGAACCCCTACGAGCAGTACTTC
-,TRBJ1-1,TRBD1,TRBV5-5,CASSLPGTGSAEAFF,TGTGCCAGCAGCTTGCCCGGGACAGGGTCCGCTGAAGCTTTCTTT
-,TRBJ1-2,-,TRBV14,CASSQLEESGYGYTF,TGTGCCAGCAGCCAACTCGAGGAGTCTGGCTATGGCTACACCTTC
-,TRBJ2-7,-,TRBV5-8,CASSLAGDAYEQYF,TGTGCCAGCAGCTTGGCGGGTGATGCCTACGAGCAGTACTTC
-,TRBJ2-7,-,TRBV9,CASSKSGAPSYEQYF,TGTGCCAGCAGCAAATCAGGGGCCCCCTCCTACGAGCAGTACTTC
-,TRBJ2-7,-,TRBV28,CASSPDRREQYF,TGTGCCAGCAGCCCTGACAGACGCGAGCAGTACTTC
-,TRBJ2-7,TRBD1,TRBV10-3,CAISEYPGTGDSYEQYF,TGTGCCATCAGTGAGTACCCCGGGACAGGGGACTCCTACGAGCAGTACTTC
-,TRBJ2-7,-,TRBV6-1,CASSESGEHLTSF,TGTGCCAGCAGTGAATCGGGGGAGCACTTAACAAGCTTC
-,TRBJ1-1,-,TRBV4-3,CASSQGLKGLGSEAFF,TGCGCCAGCAGCCAAGGATTGAAGGGGCTAGGGTCTGAAGCTTTCTTT
-,TRBJ2-7,-,TRBV5-1,CASSLAPGPDEQYF,TGCGCCAGCAGCTTGGCCCCAGGGCCCGACGAGCAGTACTTC
few,TRBJ2-1,TRBD2,TRBV16,CASSQSWGRAVVNEQFF,TGTGCCAGCAGCCAATCCTGGGGGAGGGCCGTAGTCAATGAGCAGTTCTTC
-,TRBJ2-1,TRBD2,TRBV9,CASSVGPGRAYNEQFF,TGTGCCAGCAGCGTAGGACCCGGGAGGGCCTACAATGAGCAGTTCTTC
-,TRBJ2-3,-,TRBV20-1,CSASTGMWQYF,TGCAGTGCTTCCACCGGGATGTGGCAGTATTTT